These 5 T cell receptor beta chains were sequenced from one sample in a study of early stage breast cancer tumors. Assay used: immunoSEQ multiplex PCR; TCRdb lists only in-frame clones, some missing. This table has approximately 48,000 clones, 75% to 95% appearing once. What was sequenced was blood. The receptor source for this set is a person aged 70 to 85 with breast cancer.

The J gene is TRBJ2-7, the V gene TRBV7-9; possible D gene TRBD2, 5 bases. V gave up 3 bases and J gave up 2 bases, with 11 bases separating them. Germline V gives CDR1 SEHNR, CDR2 FQNEAQ (reference sequence). The CDR3 covers 14 residues. For the CDR3, the DNA is TGTGCCAGCAGCTTCTCCCTAGCCACCTACGAGCAGTACTTC. Translation: CASSFSLATYEQYF.

This CDR3 reads CASDSDMNTEAFF. DNA of the CDR3: TGTGCCAGTGATTCCGACATGAACACTGAAGCTTTCTTT. The rearrangement links TRBV6-6 to TRBJ1-1; no firm D call. V lost 9 bases, J lost 0 bases, and 11 bases lay in between. CDR1 MNHNY and CDR2 SVGAGI come from the germline V gene (reference sequence). The CDR3 totals 13 residues.

V and J are TRBV7-2 and TRBJ2-3; D might be TRBD1 (6 bases). The ends were cut back, 11 bases at V and 3 bases at J, with 9 bases in the middle. The CDR3 runs 11 residues. The germline CDR1 and CDR2 sequences are SGHTA and FQGNSA. CDR3 sequence (DNA): TGTGCCTCGAGGGGGACAGATACGCAGTATTTT. Amino acids: CASRGTDTQYF.

This clone was observed a single time. This chain uses TRBV9 with TRBJ2-2, with 8 positions matching TRBD1. Per the germline V gene, CDR1 is SGDLS and CDR2 is YYNGEE. J was trimmed by 3 bases and V by 2 bases; bases with no gene match: 3. This CDR3 has 15 amino acids. CDR3 sequence (DNA): TGTGCCAGCAGCGTTCAGGGGGCGGACACCGGGGAGCTGTTTTTT. Protein product: CASSVQGADTGELFF. Full variable domain (rest looked up from reference TRBV9 and TRBJ2-2): DSGVTQTPKHLITATGQRVTLRCSPRSGDLSVYWYQQSLDQGLQFLIQYYNGEERAKGNILERFSAQQFPDLHSELNLSSLELGDSALYFCASSVQGADTGELFFGEGSRLTVL.

Points on this clone: Other DNA sequences in this specimen translate into the identical CDR3. The chain carries TRBV30 and TRBJ2-5; a weak D match, TRBD1 (5 bases). Per germline, CDR1 GTSNPN and CDR2 SVGIG (reference sequence). This CDR3 is 12 amino acids long. V lost 1 base to trimming and J lost 5 bases, with 8 bases between them. DNA of the CDR3: TGTGCCTGGAGTGATCGACAGGAGACCCAGTACTTC. It is translated as CAWSDRQETQYF.